What follows are 3 T cell receptor beta chains derived from one specimen sequenced in a study of Tregs in tolerant kidney transplant recipients. Assay: immunoSEQ multiplex PCR; the TCRdb copy retains only in-frame clones and omits some. Among 90,000 to 120,000 clones listed, 90% were seen once. The sequencing here drew on CD4+ T cells from blood, taken before the transplant. Receptors were obtained from a human donor who received a combined kidney and bone marrow transplant.

This clone was picked up one time. The V gene is TRBV18, the J gene TRBJ1-1, with TRBD1 matching over 7 bases. Germline lookup yields CDR1 KGHSH and CDR2 LQKENI. With 5 bases clipped from V and 4 bases from J, the junction kept 7 bases outside the gene matches. The CDR3 is 14 amino acids. This chain's CDR3 is CASSGGQRGTEAFF. CDR3 coding DNA: TGTGCCAGCTCAGGGGGACAGAGGGGCACTGAAGCTTTCTTT.

The rearrangement links TRBV18 to TRBJ2-1, with TRBD1 matching over 10 bases. Per germline, CDR1 KGHSH and CDR2 LQKENI. This CDR3 comprises 16 residues. The ends lost 3 bases at V and 7 bases at J; junction bases unmatched: 9. The CDR3: CASSPETGGVSNEQFF. The CDR3 DNA is TGTGCCAGCTCACCTGAGACAGGGGGCGTTTCGAATGAGCAGTTCTTC.

This rearrangement joins TRBV12-5 to TRBJ2-7, with a possible D match to TRBD1 (5 bases). The germline gives CDR1 LGHNT, CDR2 FRNRAP. The V gene lost 4 bases and the J gene lost 0 bases, with 10 bases spanning the gap. The CDR3 consists of 14 residues. As DNA, the CDR3 is TGTGCTAGTGGTTGGGGCGGCAGCTCCTACGAGCAGTACTTC. This gives the protein CASGWGGSSYEQYF.